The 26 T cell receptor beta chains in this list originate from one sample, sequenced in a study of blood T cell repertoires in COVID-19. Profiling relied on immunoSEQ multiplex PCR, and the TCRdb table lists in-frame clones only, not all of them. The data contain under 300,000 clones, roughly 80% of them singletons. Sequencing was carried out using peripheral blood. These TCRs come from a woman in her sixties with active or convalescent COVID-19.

CDR3 sequence (DNA): TGCGCCAGCAGCTTGGGGCCAGGGACAGGGGGCTGGAATGAGCAGTTCTTC. This codes for CASSLGPGTGGWNEQFF. The chain employs TRBV5-1 and TRBJ2-1; TRBD1 matches 12 bases. CDR3 length: 17 residues. V lost 0 bases to trimming and J lost 7 bases; unmatched junction nucleotides: 8. In germline, CDR1 is SGHRS, CDR2 YFSETQ.

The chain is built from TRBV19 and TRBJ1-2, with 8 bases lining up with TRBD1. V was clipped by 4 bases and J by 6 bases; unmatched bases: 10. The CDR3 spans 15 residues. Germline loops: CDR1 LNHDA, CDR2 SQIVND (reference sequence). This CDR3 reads CASSTRRTGSHGYTF. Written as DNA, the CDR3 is TGTGCCAGTAGTACCCGTCGGACAGGGAGCCATGGCTACACCTTC.

The CDR3 reads CASSEEGMQTQYF. The CDR3 region has the DNA TGTGCCAGCAGTGAGGAGGGAATGCAGACCCAGTACTTC. This sequence joins TRBV2 and TRBJ2-5, with a tentative D call TRBD2 (6 bases). V lost 3 bases, J lost 6 bases, and 11 bases lay in between. The germline V gene has CDR1 SNHLY and CDR2 FYNNEI. The CDR3 has 13 residues.

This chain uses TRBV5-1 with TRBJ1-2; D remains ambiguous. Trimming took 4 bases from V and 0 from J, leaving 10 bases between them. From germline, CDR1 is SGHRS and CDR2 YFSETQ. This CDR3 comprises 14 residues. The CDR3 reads CASSHLNSNYGYTF. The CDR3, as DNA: TGCGCCAGCAGCCACCTGAACTCTAACTATGGCTACACCTTC.

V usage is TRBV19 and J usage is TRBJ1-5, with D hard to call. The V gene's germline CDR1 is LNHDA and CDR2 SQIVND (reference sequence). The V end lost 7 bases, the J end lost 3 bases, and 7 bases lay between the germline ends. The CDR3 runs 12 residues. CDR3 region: CASKNFNQPQHF. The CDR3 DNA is TGTGCCAGTAAGAACTTCAATCAGCCCCAGCATTTT. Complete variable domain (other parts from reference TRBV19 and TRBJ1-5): DGGITQSPKYLFRKEGQNVTLSCEQNLNHDAMYWYRQDPGQGLRLIYYSQIVNDFQKGDIAEGYSVSREKKESFPLTVTSAQKNPTAFYLCASKNFNQPQHFGDGTRLSIL.

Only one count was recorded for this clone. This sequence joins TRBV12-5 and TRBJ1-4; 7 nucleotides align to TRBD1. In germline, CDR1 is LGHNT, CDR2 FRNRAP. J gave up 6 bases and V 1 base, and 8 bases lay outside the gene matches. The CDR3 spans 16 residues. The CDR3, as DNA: TGTGCTAGTGGTTTGGCGTCAGGGGGTTTGGATGAAAAACTGTTTTTT. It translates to CASGLASGGLDEKLFF.

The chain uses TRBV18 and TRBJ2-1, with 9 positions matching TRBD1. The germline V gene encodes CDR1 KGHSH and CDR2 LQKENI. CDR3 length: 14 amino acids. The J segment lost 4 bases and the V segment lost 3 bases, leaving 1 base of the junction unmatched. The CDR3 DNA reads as TGTGCCAGCTCACCGGGACAGGGATACAATGAGCAGTTCTTC. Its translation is CASSPGQGYNEQFF.

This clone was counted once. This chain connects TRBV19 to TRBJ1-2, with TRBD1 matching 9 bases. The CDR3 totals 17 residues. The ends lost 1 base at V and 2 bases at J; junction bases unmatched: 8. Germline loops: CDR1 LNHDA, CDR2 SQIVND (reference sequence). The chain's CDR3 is CASSIGSQGAVNYGYTF. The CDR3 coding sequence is TGTGCCAGTAGTATAGGATCACAGGGGGCGGTGAACTATGGCTACACCTTC.

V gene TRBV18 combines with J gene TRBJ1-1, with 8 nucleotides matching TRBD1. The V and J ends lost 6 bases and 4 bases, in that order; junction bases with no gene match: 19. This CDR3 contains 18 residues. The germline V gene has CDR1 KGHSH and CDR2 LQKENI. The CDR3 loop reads CASSTRGSAGGLGTEAFF. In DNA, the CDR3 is TGTGCCAGCTCGACCAGGGGGTCGGCAGGGGGCCTTGGCACTGAAGCTTTCTTT.

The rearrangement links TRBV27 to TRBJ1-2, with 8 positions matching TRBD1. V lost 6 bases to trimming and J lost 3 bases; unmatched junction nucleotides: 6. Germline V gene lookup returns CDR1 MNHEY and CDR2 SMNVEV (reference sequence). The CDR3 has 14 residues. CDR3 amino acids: CASRDRVLDYGYTF. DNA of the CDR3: TGTGCCAGCAGGGACAGGGTTTTGGACTATGGCTACACCTTC.

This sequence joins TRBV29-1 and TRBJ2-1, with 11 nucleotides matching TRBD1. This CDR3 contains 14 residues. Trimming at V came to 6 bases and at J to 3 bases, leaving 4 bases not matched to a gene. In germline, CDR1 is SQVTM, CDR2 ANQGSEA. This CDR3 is CSVTGTGGYNEQFF. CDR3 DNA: TGCAGCGTAACCGGGACAGGGGGCTACAATGAGCAGTTCTTC.

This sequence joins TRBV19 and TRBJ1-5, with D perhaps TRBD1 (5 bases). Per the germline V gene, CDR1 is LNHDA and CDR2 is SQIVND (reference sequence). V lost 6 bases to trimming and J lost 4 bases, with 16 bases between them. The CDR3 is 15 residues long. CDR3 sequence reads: CASRPAFGGNQPQHF. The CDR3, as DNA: TGTGCCAGTAGGCCCGCGTTTGGGGGGAATCAGCCCCAGCATTTT.

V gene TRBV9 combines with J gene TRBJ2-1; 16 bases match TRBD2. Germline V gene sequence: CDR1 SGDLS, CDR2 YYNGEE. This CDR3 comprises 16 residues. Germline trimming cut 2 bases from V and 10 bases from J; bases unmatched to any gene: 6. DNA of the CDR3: TGTGCCAGCAGCGTCTACGGGACTAGCGGGGGGGAGGAGCAGTTCTTC. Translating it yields CASSVYGTSGGEEQFF.

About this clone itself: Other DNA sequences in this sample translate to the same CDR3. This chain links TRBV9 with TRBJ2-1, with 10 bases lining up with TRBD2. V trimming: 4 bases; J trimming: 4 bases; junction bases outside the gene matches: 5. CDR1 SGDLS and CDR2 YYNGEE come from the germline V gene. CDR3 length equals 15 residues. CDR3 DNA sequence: TGTGCCAGCAGCTTAAGCGGGGGGGCATACAATGAGCAGTTCTTC. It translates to CASSLSGGAYNEQFF.

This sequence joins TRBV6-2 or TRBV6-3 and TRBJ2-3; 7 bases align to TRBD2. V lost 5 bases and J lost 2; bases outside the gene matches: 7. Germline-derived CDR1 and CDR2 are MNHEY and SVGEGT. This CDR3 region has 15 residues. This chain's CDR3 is CASSRSGTNTDTQYF. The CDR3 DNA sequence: TGTGCCAGCAGTAGATCCGGGACTAACACAGATACGCAGTATTTT.

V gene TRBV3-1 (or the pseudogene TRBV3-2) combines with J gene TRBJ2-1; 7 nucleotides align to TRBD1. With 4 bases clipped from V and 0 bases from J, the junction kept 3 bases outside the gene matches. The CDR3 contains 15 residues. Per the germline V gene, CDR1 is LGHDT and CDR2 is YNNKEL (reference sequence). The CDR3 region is CASSPRTGSYNEQFF. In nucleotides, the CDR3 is TGTGCCAGCAGCCCGCGGACAGGCTCCTACAATGAGCAGTTCTTC.

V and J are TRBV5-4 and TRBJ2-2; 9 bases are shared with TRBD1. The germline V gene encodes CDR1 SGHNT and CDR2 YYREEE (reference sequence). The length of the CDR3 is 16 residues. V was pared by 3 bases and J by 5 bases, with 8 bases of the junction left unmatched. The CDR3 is CASSSWGQGGTGELFF. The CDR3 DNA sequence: TGTGCCAGCAGCTCGTGGGGACAGGGTGGTACCGGGGAGCTGTTTTTT.

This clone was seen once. CDR3 residues: CASSYSGTGSYTF. CDR3 sequence (DNA): TGTGCCAGCAGTTACTCCGGGACAGGGAGCTACACCTTC. The J gene is TRBJ1-2, the V gene TRBV6-2 or TRBV6-3; 9 bases line up with TRBD1. CDR1 is MNHEY and CDR2 is SVGEGT in the germline V gene. The junction had 2 bases not matched to a gene; V was cut back by 0 bases and J by 9 bases. The CDR3 totals 13 residues.

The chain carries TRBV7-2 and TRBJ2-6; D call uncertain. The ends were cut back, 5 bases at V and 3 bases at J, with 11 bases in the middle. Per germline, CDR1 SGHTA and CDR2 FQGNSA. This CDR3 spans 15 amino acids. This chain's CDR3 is CASSESGFGANVLTF. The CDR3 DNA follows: TGTGCCAGCAGCGAGTCGGGTTTTGGGGCCAACGTCCTGACTTTC.

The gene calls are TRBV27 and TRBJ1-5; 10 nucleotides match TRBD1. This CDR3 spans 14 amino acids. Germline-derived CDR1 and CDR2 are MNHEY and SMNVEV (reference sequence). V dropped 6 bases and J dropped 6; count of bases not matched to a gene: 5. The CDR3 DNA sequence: TGTGCCAGCAGGAGGACAGGGGGAGGTCAGCCCCAGCATTTT. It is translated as CASRRTGGGQPQHF.

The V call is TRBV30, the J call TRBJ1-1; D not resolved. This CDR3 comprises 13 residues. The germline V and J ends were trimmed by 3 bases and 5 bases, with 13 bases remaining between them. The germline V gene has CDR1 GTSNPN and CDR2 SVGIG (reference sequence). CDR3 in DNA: TGTGCCTGGAGCCTGCAGGCGGGGACTGAAGCTTTCTTT. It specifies CAWSLQAGTEAFF.

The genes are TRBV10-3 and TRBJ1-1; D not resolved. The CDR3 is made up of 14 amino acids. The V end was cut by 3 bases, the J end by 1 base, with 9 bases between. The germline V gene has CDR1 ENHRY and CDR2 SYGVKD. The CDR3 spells CAISDRSENTEAFF. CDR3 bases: TGTGCCATCAGTGACAGGTCAGAGAACACTGAAGCTTTCTTT.

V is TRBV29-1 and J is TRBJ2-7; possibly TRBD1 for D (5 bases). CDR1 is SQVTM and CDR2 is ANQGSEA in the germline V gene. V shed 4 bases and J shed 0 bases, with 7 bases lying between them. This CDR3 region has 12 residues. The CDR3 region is CSVGRDSYEQYF. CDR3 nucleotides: TGCAGCGTTGGCAGGGACTCCTACGAGCAGTACTTC.

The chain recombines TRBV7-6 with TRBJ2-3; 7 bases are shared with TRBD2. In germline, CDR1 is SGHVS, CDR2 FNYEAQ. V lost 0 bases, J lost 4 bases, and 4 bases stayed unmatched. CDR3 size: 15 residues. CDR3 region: CASSLAARGSDTQYF. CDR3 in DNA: TGTGCCAGCAGCTTAGCGGCGCGGGGGTCAGATACGCAGTATTTT.

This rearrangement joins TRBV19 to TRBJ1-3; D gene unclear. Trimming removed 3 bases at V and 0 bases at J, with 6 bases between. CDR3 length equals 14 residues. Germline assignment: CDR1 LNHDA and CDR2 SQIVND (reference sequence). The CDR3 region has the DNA TGTGCCAGTAGTATGGGCCACTCTGGAAACACCATATATTTT. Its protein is CASSMGHSGNTIYF.

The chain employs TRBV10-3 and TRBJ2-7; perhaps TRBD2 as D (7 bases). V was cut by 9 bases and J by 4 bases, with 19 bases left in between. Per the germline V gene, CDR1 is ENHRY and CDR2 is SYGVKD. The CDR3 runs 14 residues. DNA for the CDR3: TGTGCCATGGGGTCTGTGGGGGGGCGGTACGAGCAGTACTTC. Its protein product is CAMGSVGGRYEQYF.